These 20 T cell receptor beta chains were all obtained from the same sample, sequenced in a study of shared clonotypes between healthy human individuals (dated by TCRdb to 2020 to 2022). Library preparation used the immunoSEQ multiplex PCR assay. TCRdb took this table from immuneACCESS and kept in-frame rearrangements with V and J called. Such tables lack part of the clones; where checked against another copy, unresolved V genes explain under half of the gap, and the rest is unexplained. Within this sample are fewer than 1 million clones, with 96% of them counted one time only. About 0.22% of the sample lies in the top ten. CD8 naive samples were CD45RO-negative cells positively selected for CCR7, giving a CD45RA+CCR7+ population that excluded TemRA cells. Material for sequencing was naive CD8+ T cells sorted from blood. The sample's cell subset or site label, decoded: CD45RA+CCR7+. These receptors were taken from a man aged 30-40 years in good health.

The gene calls are TRBV2 and TRBJ2-7; 11 nucleotides align to TRBD2. Germline V gene data show CDR1 as SNHLY and CDR2 as FYNNEI. There are 16 residues in the CDR3. With 3 bases clipped from V and 4 bases from J, the junction kept 8 bases outside the gene matches. The CDR3 protein is CASSDETSGKGYEQYF. The CDR3 DNA reads as TGTGCCAGCAGTGACGAGACTAGCGGGAAAGGGTACGAGCAGTACTTC.

V is TRBV10-3 and J is TRBJ2-2; D assignment may be TRBD1 or TRBD2 (7 bases each). Trimming removed 6 bases at V and 6 bases at J, with 32 bases between. The CDR3 runs 20 residues. The germline CDR1 and CDR2 sequences are ENHRY and SYGVKD. In DNA form, the CDR3 reads TGTGCCATCAGGATTGGGACAGCGCCGGCAGGGGACTACAGTCCCGGGGAGCTGTTTTTT. Residues: CAIRIGTAPAGDYSPGELFF.

This clone was counted a single time. The chain couples TRBV2 to TRBJ2-3, with TRBD2 matching 11 bases. Unmatched junction bases numbered 3, after V lost 4 bases and J lost 3 bases. The CDR3 is made up of 15 amino acids. The germline V gene has CDR1 SNHLY and CDR2 FYNNEI. The CDR3 is CASSVRTSGTDTQYF. The CDR3 DNA reads TGTGCCAGCAGTGTAAGGACTAGCGGGACAGATACGCAGTATTTT.

Regarding this clone: A much larger clone lies a single base off, so this may be a read error. This chain joins TRBV7-2 and TRBJ2-7; 12 positions match TRBD1. Germline V gene data show CDR1 as SGHTA and CDR2 as FQGNSA. Trimming removed 5 bases from V and 5 bases from J; junction bases left unmatched: 4. The CDR3 is 14 amino acids. Here the CDR3 DNA reads TGTGCCAGCAGCCCCGGGACAGGGGGCAACGAGCAGTACTTC. Encoded protein: CASSPGTGGNEQYF. Full variable domain (remainder filled in from reference TRBV7-2 and TRBJ2-7): GAGVSQSPSNKVTEKGKDVELRCDPISGHTALYWYRQSLGQGLEFLIYFQGNSAPDKSGLPSDRFSAERTGGSVSTLTIQRTQQEDSAVYLCASSPGTGGNEQYFGPGTRLTVT.

The CDR3 sequence: CASWKVGRETQYF. DNA for the CDR3: TGTGCCAGCTGGAAGGTAGGGAGAGAGACCCAGTACTTC. The J gene is TRBJ2-5, the V gene TRBV6-4; TRBD2 might be the D (5 bases). The CDR3 runs 13 residues. Trimming removed 8 bases from V and 4 bases from J, with 14 bases in between. Germline CDR1 reads MRHNA; CDR2 reads SNTAGT.

V usage is TRBV7-7 and J usage is TRBJ2-7, with no clear D. This CDR3 is 20 amino acids long. The germline V gene has CDR1 SSHAT and CDR2 FNYEAQ (reference sequence). V lost 2 bases and J lost 3, with 29 bases in between. The CDR3 loop reads CASSLFPPVRLLKQSYEQYF. CDR3 DNA: TGTGCCAGCAGCTTATTTCCGCCGGTTCGACTCCTTAAGCAGAGCTACGAGCAGTACTTC.

The genes are TRBV5-8 and TRBJ1-1; 7 bases are a match to TRBD1. The CDR3 loop spans 15 amino acids. V lost 4 bases and J lost 5; bases outside the gene matches: 11. Germline values: CDR1 SGHTS, CDR2 YDEGEE. The CDR3 nucleotides are TGTGCCAGCAGCGACCCGGAGACAGGGCCAACTGAAGCTTTCTTT. It specifies CASSDPETGPTEAFF.

This rearrangement joins TRBV2 to TRBJ2-1, with D unresolved. CDR1 is SNHLY, CDR2 FYNNEI, per germline. Deletions cut 2 bases from V and 7 bases from J, with 6 bases between. The CDR3 runs 12 residues. The CDR3 nucleotides read TGTGCCAGCAGTGAAAAACGTAATGAGCAGTTCTTC. It codes for CASSEKRNEQFF. Drawing the rest from reference TRBV2 and TRBJ2-1, the complete variable domain is EPEVTQTPSHQVTQMGQEVILRCVPISNHLYFYWYRQILGQKVEFLVSFYNNEISEKSEIFDDQFSVERPDGSNFTLKIRSTKLEDSAMYFCASSEKRNEQFFGPGTRLTVL.

V and J are TRBV2 and TRBJ2-7; 8 bases match TRBD1. This CDR3 comprises 16 residues. The germline V gene encodes CDR1 SNHLY and CDR2 FYNNEI. V shed 5 bases, J shed 0 bases, and the junction held 9 bases outside the gene matches. CDR3 amino acids: CASSLSLGQGSYEQYF. The CDR3 nucleotides read TGTGCCAGCAGTTTGTCCTTAGGACAGGGCTCCTACGAGCAGTACTTC.

The chain recombines TRBV19 with TRBJ1-3; D is ambiguous. The CDR3 is made up of 13 amino acids. Germline V gene lookup returns CDR1 LNHDA and CDR2 SQIVND (reference sequence). V gave up 7 bases and J gave up 2 bases, with 9 bases separating them. The CDR3 nucleotides read TGTGCCAGTATGTGGAGTGCTGGAAACACCATATATTTT. It is translated as CASMWSAGNTIYF.

The chain has TRBV7-8 and TRBJ1-3; 7 bases fit TRBD1. Germline-derived CDR1 and CDR2 are SGHVS and FQNEAQ. Trimming removed 5 bases from V and 7 bases from J; junction bases left unmatched: 17. CDR3 length: 17 amino acids. The CDR3 sequence: CASSESPQGVALNTIYF. As DNA, the CDR3 is TGTGCCAGCAGCGAATCCCCCCAGGGGGTTGCCCTGAACACCATATATTTT.

The genes are TRBV27 and TRBJ2-4, with D unresolved. This CDR3 is 11 amino acids long. The V end was cut by 6 bases, the J end by 6 bases, with 6 bases between. Germline values: CDR1 MNHEY, CDR2 SMNVEV (reference sequence). Here the CDR3 reads CASSPGNIQYF. The CDR3 coding sequence is TGTGCCAGCAGCCCCGGAAACATTCAGTACTTC.

This clone was found once. The chain couples TRBV4-3 to TRBJ2-1; D is unresolved. The CDR3 runs to 16 residues. V was trimmed by 4 bases and J by 0 bases, leaving 13 bases between them. CDR1 and CDR2 (germline): LGHNA, YSLEER. For the CDR3, the DNA is TGCGCCAGCAGCCGCTACCCCCCGAGCTCCTACAATGAGCAGTTCTTC. Protein product: CASSRYPPSSYNEQFF.

The genes are TRBV18 and TRBJ2-5; D might be TRBD1 (6 bases). The germline CDR1 and CDR2 sequences are KGHSH and LQKENI. The V gene lost 3 bases and the J gene lost 5 bases, with 19 bases spanning the gap. This CDR3 region has 16 residues. The CDR3 DNA follows: TGTGCCAGCTCACCCCCGGACAGTGGGGCGTGGGAGACCCAGTACTTC. It encodes CASSPPDSGAWETQYF.

The chain is built from TRBV7-9 and TRBJ2-1; perhaps TRBD2 as D (5 bases). The CDR3 covers 14 residues. Germline CDR1 is SEHNR and CDR2 is FQNEAQ (reference sequence). The germline V and J ends were trimmed by 5 bases and 5 bases, with 13 bases remaining between them. CDR3 DNA: TGTGCCAGCAGCCCTCCGGGGATCCACAATGAGCAGTTCTTC. This sequence encodes CASSPPGIHNEQFF. Full variable domain (remainder filled in from reference TRBV7-9 and TRBJ2-1): DTGVSQNPRHKITKRGQNVTFRCDPISEHNRLYWYRQTLGQGPEFLTYFQNEAQLEKSRLLSDRFSAERPKGSFSTLEIQRTEQGDSAMYLCASSPPGIHNEQFFGPGTRLTVL.

Worth noting for this clone: Other DNA sequences within the sample encode an identical CDR3. This chain connects TRBV5-4 to TRBJ1-1; 7 bases agree with TRBD1. Germline CDR1 SGHNT, CDR2 YYREEE (reference sequence). The CDR3 length is 13 residues. Losses at the gene ends were 1 base for V and 4 bases for J; bases not matched to a gene: 1. The DNA for the CDR3 is TGTGCCAGCAGCTTGACAGGGGCCACTGAAGCTTTCTTT. This sequence encodes CASSLTGATEAFF.

J is TRBJ2-3 and V is TRBV7-9; 10 bases match TRBD2. CDR3 length equals 16 residues. The V segment lost 5 bases and the J segment 7 bases; nucleotides outside the gene matches: 12. CDR1 and CDR2 from the germline V gene are SEHNR and FQNEAQ (reference sequence). The chain's CDR3 is CASSLRLAGALNTQYF. In DNA, the CDR3 is TGTGCCAGCAGCCTCAGACTAGCGGGCGCCCTCAATACGCAGTATTTT.

This chain links TRBV30 with TRBJ1-2; D might be TRBD1 (6 bases). This CDR3 contains 13 residues. Between the trimmed V and J ends, which lost 6 bases and 6 bases, there was a span of 17 bases. Germline assignment: CDR1 GTSNPN and CDR2 SVGIG (reference sequence). In DNA form, the CDR3 reads TGTGCCTGTAACAAAAGGGGGGCGGATGGCTACACCTTC. Translation gives CACNKRGADGYTF.

J is TRBJ2-7 and V is TRBV6-4, with TRBD2 identical over 10 bases. CDR1 MRHNA and CDR2 SNTAGT come from the germline V gene. Trimming took 5 bases from V and 5 from J; bases not matched to a gene: 3. This CDR3 has 13 residues. CDR3 in DNA: TGTGCCAGCAGTTTAGCGGGAGGAGACGAGCAGTACTTC. This codes for CASSLAGGDEQYF.

In its sample, this clone was seen once. The chain carries TRBV28 and TRBJ2-1; 9 positions agree with TRBD1. CDR1 MDHEN and CDR2 SYDVKM come from the germline V gene. This CDR3 spans 16 amino acids. Trimming at V came to 5 bases and at J to 5 bases, leaving 10 bases not matched to a gene. The CDR3: CASSAPAGTGNNEQFF. For the CDR3, the DNA is TGTGCCAGCAGTGCCCCGGCCGGGACAGGGAACAATGAGCAGTTCTTC.